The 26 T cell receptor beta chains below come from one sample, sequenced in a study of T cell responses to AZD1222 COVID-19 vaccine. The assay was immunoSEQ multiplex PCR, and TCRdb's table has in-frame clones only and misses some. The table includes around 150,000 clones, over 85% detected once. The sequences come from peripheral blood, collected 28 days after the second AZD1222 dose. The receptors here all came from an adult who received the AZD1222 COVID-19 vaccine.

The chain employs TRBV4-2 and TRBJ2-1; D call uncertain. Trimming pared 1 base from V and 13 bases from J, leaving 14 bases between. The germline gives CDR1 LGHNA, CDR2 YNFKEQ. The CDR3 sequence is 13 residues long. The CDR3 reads CASSQAGTDGQFF. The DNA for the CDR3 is TGTGCCAGCAGCCAAGCCGGAACGGACGGACAGTTCTTC.

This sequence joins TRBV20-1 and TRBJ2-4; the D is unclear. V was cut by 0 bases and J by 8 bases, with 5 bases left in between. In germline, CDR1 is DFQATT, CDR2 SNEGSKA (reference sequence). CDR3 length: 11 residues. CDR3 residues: CSARESDIQYF. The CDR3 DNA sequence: TGCAGTGCTAGAGAGTCGGACATTCAGTACTTC.

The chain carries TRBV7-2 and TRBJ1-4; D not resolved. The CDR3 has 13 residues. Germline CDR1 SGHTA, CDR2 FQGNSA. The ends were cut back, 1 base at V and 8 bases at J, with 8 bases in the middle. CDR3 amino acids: CASSLDLWEKLFF. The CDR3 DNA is TGTGCCAGCAGCTTAGACCTCTGGGAAAAACTGTTTTTT.

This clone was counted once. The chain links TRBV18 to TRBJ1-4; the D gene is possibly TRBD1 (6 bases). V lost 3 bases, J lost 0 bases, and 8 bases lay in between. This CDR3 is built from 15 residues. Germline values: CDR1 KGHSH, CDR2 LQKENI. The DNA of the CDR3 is TGTGCCAGCTCACCTAGGGGGGCAACTAATGAAAAACTGTTTTTT. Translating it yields CASSPRGATNEKLFF.

CDR3 region: CASSMWAYLNSPLHF. For the CDR3, the DNA is TGTGCCAGTAGTATGTGGGCGTACCTTAATTCACCCCTCCACTTT. J is TRBJ1-6 and V is TRBV19; D is ambiguous. The CDR3 spans 15 residues. Germline V gene data show CDR1 as LNHDA and CDR2 as SQIVND (reference sequence). V dropped 3 bases and J dropped 6 bases, with 12 bases sitting between them.

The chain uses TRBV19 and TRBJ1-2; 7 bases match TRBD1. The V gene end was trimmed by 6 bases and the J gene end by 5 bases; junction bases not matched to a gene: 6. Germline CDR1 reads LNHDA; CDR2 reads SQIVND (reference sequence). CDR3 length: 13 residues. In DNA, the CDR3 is TGTGCCAGTAGAAACGACAGGGTGTATGGCTACACCTTC. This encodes CASRNDRVYGYTF. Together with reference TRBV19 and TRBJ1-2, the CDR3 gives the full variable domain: DGGITQSPKYLFRKEGQNVTLSCEQNLNHDAMYWYRQDPGQGLRLIYYSQIVNDFQKGDIAEGYSVSREKKESFPLTVTSAQKNPTAFYLCASRNDRVYGYTFGSGTRLTVV.

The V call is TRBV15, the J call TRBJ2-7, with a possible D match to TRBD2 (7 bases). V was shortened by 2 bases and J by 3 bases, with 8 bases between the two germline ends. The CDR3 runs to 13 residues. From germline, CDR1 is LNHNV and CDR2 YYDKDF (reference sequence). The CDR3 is CATSRRGGYEQYF. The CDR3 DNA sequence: TGTGCCACCAGCAGAAGGGGGGGCTACGAGCAGTACTTC.

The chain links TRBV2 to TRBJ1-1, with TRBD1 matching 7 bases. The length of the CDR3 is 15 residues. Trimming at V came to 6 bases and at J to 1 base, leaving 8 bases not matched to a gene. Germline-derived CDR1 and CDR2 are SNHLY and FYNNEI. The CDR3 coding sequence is TGTGCCAGCAGGGCCTGGGGACAGACGAACACTGAAGCTTTCTTT. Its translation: CASRAWGQTNTEAFF.

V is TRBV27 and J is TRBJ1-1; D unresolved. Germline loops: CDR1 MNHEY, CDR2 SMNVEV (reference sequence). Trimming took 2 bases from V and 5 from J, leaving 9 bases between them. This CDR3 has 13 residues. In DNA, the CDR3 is TGTGCCAGCAGTTTAGGGGTAGGGACTGAAGCTTTCTTT. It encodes CASSLGVGTEAFF.

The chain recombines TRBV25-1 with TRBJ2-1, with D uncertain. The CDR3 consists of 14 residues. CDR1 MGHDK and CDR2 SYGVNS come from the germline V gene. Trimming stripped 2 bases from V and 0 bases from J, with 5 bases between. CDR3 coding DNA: TGTGCCAGCAGTGAACCGAACTCCTACAATGAGCAGTTCTTC. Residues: CASSEPNSYNEQFF.

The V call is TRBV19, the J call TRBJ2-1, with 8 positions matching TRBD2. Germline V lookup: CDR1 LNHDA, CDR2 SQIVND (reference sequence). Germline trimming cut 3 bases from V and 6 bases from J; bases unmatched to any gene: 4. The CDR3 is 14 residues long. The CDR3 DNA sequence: TGTGCCAGTAGTATGGGACTAGGGGGCAATGAGCAGTTCTTC. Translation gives CASSMGLGGNEQFF.

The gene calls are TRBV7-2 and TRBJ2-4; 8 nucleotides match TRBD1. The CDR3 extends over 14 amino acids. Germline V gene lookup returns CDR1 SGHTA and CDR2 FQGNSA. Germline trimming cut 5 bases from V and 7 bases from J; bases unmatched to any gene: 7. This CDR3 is CASSPRQGRNIQYF. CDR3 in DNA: TGTGCCAGCAGCCCGAGACAGGGGCGGAACATTCAGTACTTC.

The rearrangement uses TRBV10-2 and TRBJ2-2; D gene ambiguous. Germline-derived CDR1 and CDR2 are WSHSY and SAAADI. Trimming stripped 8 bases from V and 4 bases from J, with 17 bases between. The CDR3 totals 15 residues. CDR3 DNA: TGCGCCAGCGGGAAGATCCCAGGCGTCACCGGGGAGCTGTTTTTT. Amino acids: CASGKIPGVTGELFF.

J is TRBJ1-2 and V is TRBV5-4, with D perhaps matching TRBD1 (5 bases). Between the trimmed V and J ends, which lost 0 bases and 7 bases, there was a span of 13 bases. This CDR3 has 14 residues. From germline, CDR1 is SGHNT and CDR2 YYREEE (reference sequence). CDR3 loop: CASSLVEGLGGYTF. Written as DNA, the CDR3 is TGTGCCAGCAGCTTGGTGGAGGGGCTGGGTGGCTACACCTTC.

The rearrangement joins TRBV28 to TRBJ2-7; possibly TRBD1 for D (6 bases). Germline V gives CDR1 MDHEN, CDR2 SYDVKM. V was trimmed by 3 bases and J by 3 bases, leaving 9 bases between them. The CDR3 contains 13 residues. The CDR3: CASSLRTVYEQYF. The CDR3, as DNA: TGTGCCAGCAGTTTGCGGACAGTCTACGAGCAGTACTTC.

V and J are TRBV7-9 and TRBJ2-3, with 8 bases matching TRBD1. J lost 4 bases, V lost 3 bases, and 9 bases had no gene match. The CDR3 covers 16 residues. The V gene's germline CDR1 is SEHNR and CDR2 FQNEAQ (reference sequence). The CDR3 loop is CASSFSTGVSPDTQYF. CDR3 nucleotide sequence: TGTGCCAGCAGCTTTTCGACAGGGGTAAGTCCAGATACGCAGTATTTT.

The CDR3 sequence is CASRGTGVGQPQHF. For the CDR3, the DNA is TGTGCCAGCAGGGGGACAGGGGTAGGTCAGCCCCAGCATTTT. The chain uses TRBV6-6 and TRBJ1-5; TRBD1 matches at 10 bases. The CDR3 spans 14 residues. Trimming cost V 6 bases and J 6 bases; bases outside gene matches: 5. Germline CDR1 is MNHNY and CDR2 is SVGAGI (reference sequence).

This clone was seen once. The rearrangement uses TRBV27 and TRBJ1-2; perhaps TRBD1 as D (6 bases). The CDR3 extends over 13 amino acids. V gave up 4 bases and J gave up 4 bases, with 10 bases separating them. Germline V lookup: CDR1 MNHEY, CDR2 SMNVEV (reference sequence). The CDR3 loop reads CASSSTGFYGYTF. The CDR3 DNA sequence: TGTGCCAGCAGTTCTACAGGGTTCTATGGCTACACCTTC.

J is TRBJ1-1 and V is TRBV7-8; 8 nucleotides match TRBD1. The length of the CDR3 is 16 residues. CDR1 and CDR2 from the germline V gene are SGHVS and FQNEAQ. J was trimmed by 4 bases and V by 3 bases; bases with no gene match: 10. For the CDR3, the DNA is TGTGCCAGCAGCTTGCATCCGGACAGGGAGGGCACTGAAGCTTTCTTT. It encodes CASSLHPDREGTEAFF.

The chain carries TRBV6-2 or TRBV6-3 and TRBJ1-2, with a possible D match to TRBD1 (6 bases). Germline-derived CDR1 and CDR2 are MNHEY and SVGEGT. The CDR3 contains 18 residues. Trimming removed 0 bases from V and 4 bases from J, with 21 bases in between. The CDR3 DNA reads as TGTGCCAGCAGTTACTCTGGGGTCTGGGACAAGCCTTTCTATGGCTACACCTTC. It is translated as CASSYSGVWDKPFYGYTF.

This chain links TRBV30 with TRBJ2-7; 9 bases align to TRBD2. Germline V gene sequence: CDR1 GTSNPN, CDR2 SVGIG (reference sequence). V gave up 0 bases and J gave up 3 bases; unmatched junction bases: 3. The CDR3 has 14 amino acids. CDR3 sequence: CAWSVGSGGYEQYF. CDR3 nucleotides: TGTGCCTGGAGTGTAGGTAGCGGGGGCTACGAGCAGTACTTC.

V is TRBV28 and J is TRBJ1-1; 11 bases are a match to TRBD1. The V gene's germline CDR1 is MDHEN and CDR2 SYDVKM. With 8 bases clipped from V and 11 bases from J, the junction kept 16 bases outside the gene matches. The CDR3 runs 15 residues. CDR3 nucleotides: TGTGCCAGCCAGTCCCCGGGACAGGGGGGAGAAGGGGCTTTCTTT. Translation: CASQSPGQGGEGAFF. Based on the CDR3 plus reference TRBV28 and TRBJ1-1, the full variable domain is DVKVTQSSRYLVKRTGEKVFLECVQDMDHENMFWYRQDPGLGLRLIYFSYDVKMKEKGDIPEGYSVSREKKERFSLILESASTNQTSMYLCASQSPGQGGEGAFFGQGTRLTVV.

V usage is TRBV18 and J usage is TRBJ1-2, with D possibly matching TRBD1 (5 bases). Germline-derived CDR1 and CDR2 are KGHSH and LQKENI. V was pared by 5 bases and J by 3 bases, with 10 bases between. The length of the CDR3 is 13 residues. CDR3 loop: CASSSLTDYGYTF. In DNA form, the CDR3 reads TGTGCCAGCTCATCATTGACAGACTATGGCTACACCTTC.

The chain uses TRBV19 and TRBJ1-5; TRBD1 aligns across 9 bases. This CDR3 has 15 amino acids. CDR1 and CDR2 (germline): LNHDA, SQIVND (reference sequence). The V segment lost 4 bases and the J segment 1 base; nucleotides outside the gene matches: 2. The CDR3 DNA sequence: TGTGCCAGTAGTACGACAGGGGGGAGCAATCAGCCCCAGCATTTT. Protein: CASSTTGGSNQPQHF. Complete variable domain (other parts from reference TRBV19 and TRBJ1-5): DGGITQSPKYLFRKEGQNVTLSCEQNLNHDAMYWYRQDPGQGLRLIYYSQIVNDFQKGDIAEGYSVSREKKESFPLTVTSAQKNPTAFYLCASSTTGGSNQPQHFGDGTRLSIL.

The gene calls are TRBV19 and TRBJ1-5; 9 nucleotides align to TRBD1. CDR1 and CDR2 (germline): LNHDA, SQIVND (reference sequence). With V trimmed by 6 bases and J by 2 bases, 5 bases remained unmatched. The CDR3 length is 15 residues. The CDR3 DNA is TGTGCCAGTAGGCTGGACAGGGGTCGCAATCAGCCCCAGCATTTT. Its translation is CASRLDRGRNQPQHF.

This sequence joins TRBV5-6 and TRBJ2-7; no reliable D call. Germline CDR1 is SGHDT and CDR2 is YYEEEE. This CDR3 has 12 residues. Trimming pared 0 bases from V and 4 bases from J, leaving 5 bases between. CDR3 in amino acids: CASSLVSYEQYF. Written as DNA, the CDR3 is TGTGCCAGCAGCTTGGTGTCGTACGAGCAGTACTTC. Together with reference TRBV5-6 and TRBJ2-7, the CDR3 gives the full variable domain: DAGVTQSPTHLIKTRGQQVTLRCSPKSGHDTVSWYQQALGQGPQFIFQYYEEEERQRGNFPDRFSGHQFPNYSSELNVNALLLGDSALYLCASSLVSYEQYFGPGTRLTVT.